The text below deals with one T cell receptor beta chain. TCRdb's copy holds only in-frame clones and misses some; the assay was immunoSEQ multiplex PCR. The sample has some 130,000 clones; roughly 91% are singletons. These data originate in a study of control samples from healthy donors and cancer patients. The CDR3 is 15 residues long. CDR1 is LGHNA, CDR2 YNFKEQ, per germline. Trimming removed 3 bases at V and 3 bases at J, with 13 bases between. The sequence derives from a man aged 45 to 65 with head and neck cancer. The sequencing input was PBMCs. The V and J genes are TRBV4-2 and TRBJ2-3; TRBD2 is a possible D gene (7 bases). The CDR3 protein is CASSHEGGQTDTQYF. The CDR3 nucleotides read TGTGCCAGCAGCCACGAGGGGGGGCAGACAGATACGCAGTATTTT.